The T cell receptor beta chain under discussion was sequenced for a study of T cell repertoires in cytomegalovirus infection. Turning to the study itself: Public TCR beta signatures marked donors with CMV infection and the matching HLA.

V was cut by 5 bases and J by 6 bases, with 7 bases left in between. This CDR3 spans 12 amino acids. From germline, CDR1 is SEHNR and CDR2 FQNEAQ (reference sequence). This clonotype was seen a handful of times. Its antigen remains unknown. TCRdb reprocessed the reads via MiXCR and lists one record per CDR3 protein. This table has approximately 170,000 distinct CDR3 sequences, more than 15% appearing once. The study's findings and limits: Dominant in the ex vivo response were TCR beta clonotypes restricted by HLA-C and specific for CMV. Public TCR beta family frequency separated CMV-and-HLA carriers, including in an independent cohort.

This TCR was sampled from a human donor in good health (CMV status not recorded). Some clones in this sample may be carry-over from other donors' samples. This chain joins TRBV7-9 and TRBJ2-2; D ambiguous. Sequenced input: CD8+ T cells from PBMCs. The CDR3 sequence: CASSLAPGELFF. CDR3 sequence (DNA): TGTGCCAGCAGCCTCGCCCCCGGGGAGCTGTTTTTT.